The sequence of this TCR beta chain was determined in a study of CD4 T cells in relation to SARS-CoV-2 and coronaviruses (dated by TCRdb to 2020 to 2023). Background for the entire study: HLA restriction was mapped for shared crossreactive spike epitopes using patient-derived lymphoblastoid cell lines. At the level of individual TCR clonotypes, the study measured memory CD4+ T cell crossreactivity between SARS-CoV-2 spike protein and common cold coronavirus spike proteins. The Adaptive Biotechnologies TCR-sequencing kit was used to sequence samples from three pre-COVID donors and the naive versus memory experiments, while other data came from Illumina-based sequencing. Expansion assays from other donors in the study were sequenced with a different, Illumina-based TCR-beta assay. General conclusions and limits of the study: The study was limited by small numbers of patients and tested TCRs. Memory CD4+ clonotypes crossrecognizing SARS-CoV-2 and at least one common cold coronavirus spike were found in around 71% of donors. No donor contributed both pre-pandemic and post-infection samples, which limited tracing the source of pre-existing responses. Crossreactivity analysis centred on spike protein, so crossreactivity against other viral proteins was not assessed. Significantly weaker SARS-CoV-2-driven expansion was shown by crossreactive clones than by monoreactive clones, consistent with antigenic imprinting. Naive versus memory sequencing indicated that memory recall responses, rather than primary responses primed during culture, are detected by the assay.

For this clone: Its antigen remains undetermined. Base qualities are not at hand, and no much larger clone is one base apart.

CD4+ T cells from unexposed donors were collected before the COVID-19 pandemic (2011-2018). Naive and memory CD4+ T cells were separated from cryopreserved PBMCs by CD4 enrichment followed by EasySep naive CD4+ T cell enrichment. Leukapheresis product for the unexposed donors was bought commercially. Ficoll-Paque PLUS gradient centrifugation was used to isolate PBMCs from leukapheresis product or whole blood. PBMCs were either cryopreserved at -140°C or used fresh in the expansion assay. The QIAamp Micro DNA Kit was used to extract genomic DNA from the CD4+ T cells. From the cysteine through the phenylalanine, the CDR3 covers 17 amino acids. The entry retains the CDR3 DNA only, 51 bases that are in frame from base 1. As encoded in the germline V gene (reference sequence), CDR1 is LNHNV while CDR2 is YYDKDF. Between the V and J ends, shortened by 0 bases and 1 base respectively, the junction contains 12 bases.

Deep-resolution immunoSEQ TCR-beta sequencing was performed on DNA from uncultured naive and memory CD4+ T cells. As for the authors' bioinformatics: During preprocessing, nonproductive sequences were removed, as were CDR3s that did not start with C, did not end with F or W, or were shorter than 7 amino acids. Cultured and uncultured naive and memory CD4+ repertoires were searched for CDR3s previously identified as spike- and CEF-reactive. Pairwise Levenshtein distance, computed with the stringdist R package after three terminal residues were trimmed from each end, was used as the measure of CDR3 homology. TCRdb's version of the immuneACCESS table is confined to in-frame rearrangements and falls short of the full clone set. An unresolved V gene accounts for under half of the shortfall where checked; the remainder is of unknown origin. Clonal size and the V and J genes are those of that table, whereas D and trimming came from the DNA. Counted in this sample were 50,000 to 70,000 clones; around 87% of them appeared once. The ten biggest clones cover more than 1.5% of the sample.

Specimen: memory CD4+ T cells from PBMCs. The intended sense of this specimen's cell subset or site label: memory (non-naive) CD4+ T cells. The receptor's source is a human donor in good health. The chain was built from TRBV15 and TRBJ2-2, with TRBD1 perhaps the D gene, on 6 matching bases. The DNA sequence is given as TGTGCCACCAGCAGAGATAGGGCAGGGGTGAACACCGGGGAGCTGTTTTTT. It codes for CATSRDRAGVNTGELFF.